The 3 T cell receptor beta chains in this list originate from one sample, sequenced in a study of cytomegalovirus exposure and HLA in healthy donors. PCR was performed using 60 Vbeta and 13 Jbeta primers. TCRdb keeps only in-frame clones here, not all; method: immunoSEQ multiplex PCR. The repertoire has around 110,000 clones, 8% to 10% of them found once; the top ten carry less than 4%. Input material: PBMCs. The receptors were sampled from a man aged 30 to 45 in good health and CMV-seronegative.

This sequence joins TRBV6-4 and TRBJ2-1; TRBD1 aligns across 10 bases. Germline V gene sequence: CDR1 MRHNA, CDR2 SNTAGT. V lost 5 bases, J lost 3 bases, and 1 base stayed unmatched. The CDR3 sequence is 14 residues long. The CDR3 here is CASSRTGGYNEQFF. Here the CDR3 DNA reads TGTGCCAGCAGTAGGACAGGGGGCTACAATGAGCAGTTCTTC.

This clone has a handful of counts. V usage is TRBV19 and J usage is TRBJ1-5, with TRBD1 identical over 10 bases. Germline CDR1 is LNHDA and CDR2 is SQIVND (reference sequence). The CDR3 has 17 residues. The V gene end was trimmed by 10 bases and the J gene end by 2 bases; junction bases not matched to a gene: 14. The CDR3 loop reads CATKPTGGAYGNQPQHF. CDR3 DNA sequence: TGTGCCACCAAGCCGACAGGGGGCGCGTATGGCAATCAGCCCCAGCATTTT.

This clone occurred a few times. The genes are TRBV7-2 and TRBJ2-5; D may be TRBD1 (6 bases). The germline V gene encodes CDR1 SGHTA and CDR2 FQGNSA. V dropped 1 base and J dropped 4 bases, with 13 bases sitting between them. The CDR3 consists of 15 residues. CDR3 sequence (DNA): TGTGCCAGCAGCTTAGAATGGGGGCCTGGAGAGACCCAGTACTTC. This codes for CASSLEWGPGETQYF.